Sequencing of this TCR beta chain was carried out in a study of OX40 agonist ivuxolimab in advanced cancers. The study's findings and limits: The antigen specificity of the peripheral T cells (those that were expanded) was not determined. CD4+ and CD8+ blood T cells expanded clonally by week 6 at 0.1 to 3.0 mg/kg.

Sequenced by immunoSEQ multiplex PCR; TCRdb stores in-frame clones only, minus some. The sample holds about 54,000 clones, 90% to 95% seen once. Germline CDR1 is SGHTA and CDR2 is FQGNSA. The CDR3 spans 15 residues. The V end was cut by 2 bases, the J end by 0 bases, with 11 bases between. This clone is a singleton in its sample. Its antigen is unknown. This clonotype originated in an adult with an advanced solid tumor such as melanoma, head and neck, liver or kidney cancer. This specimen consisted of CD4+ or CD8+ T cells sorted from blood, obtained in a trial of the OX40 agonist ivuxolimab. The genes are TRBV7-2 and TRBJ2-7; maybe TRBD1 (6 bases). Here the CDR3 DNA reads TGTGCCAGCAGCTTACGTAGGGGGAGCTCCTACGAGCAGTACTTC. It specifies CASSLRRGSSYEQYF.